Shown below are 2 T cell receptor beta chains from a single sample sequenced in a study of identical twins. Each CDR3 protein gets one entry after TCRdb re-called the 5' RACE reads with MiXCR. This sample has around 140,000 distinct CDR3 sequences, with approximately 4% found just once. The sequencing input was memory T cells sorted from blood. These TCRs come from a man aged 18 to 29 in good health.

This clonotype turned up a few times. The chain has TRBV7-2 and TRBJ1-4; D is perhaps TRBD1 (5 bases). Trimming stripped 5 bases from V and 0 bases from J, with 10 bases between. Germline CDR1 and CDR2: SGHTA and FQGNSA. CDR3 length equals 15 residues. CDR3 sequence reads: CASSTEGTTNEKLFF. CDR3 coding DNA: TGTGCCAGCAGCACAGAGGGGACAACTAATGAAAAACTGTTTTTT.

This clonotype appeared many times. V gene TRBV10-3 combines with J gene TRBJ2-7, with 9 bases fitting TRBD2. Germline V CDR1 and CDR2: ENHRY, SYGVKD. Trimming removed 8 bases from V and 1 base from J; junction bases left unmatched: 15. The CDR3 has 17 residues. CDR3 coding DNA: TGTGCCATCGCACTGTCACCCGGGACTAGCCCTTCCTACGAGCAGTACTTC. Amino acids: CAIALSPGTSPSYEQYF.